A selection of T cell receptor beta chains follows, all from one sample in a study of T cell responses to AZD1222 COVID-19 vaccine. Method: immunoSEQ multiplex PCR; TCRdb's copy keeps in-frame clones and lacks some. The sample yields around 100,000 clones, about 89% seen once. Material: peripheral blood, obtained on day 0 of AZD1222 vaccination. Receptor source: an adult in good health. Both conserved end residues are part of each CDR3. The order of the fields is D gene, J gene, clone size, V gene, CDR3 DNA, CDR3 protein. A D gene is named only where the DNA matches it firmly. Rows give clone size only sometimes, using once, few, many, or a class for an expanded clone.

>TRBD1|TRBJ2-1|-|TRBV2
TGTGCCAGCATGAGTTACGGGACAGACCTTGGCAATGAGCAGTTCTTC
CASMSYGTDLGNEQFF
>-|TRBJ1-1|-|TRBV11-2
TGTGCCAGCAGCTTAGATTCGTGGAACACTGAAGCTTTCTTT
CASSLDSWNTEAFF
>-|TRBJ2-7|-|TRBV10-3
TGTGCCATCAGTGAGTCGATGGCTTCCTACGAGCAGTACTTC
CAISESMASYEQYF
>-|TRBJ2-7|-|TRBV6-5
TGTGCCAGCAGTTATAGGGGGACTACCTACGAGCAGTACTTC
CASSYRGTTYEQYF
>-|TRBJ1-5|-|TRBV18
TGTGCCAGCTCACCAGAGGCGATTGTTCAGCCCCAGCATTTT
CASSPEAIVQPQHF
>-|TRBJ1-1|-|TRBV5-4
TGCGCCAGCAGCAGGGACGTCGGTGAAGCTTTCTTT
CASSRDVGEAFF
>-|TRBJ1-2|once|TRBV28
TGTGCCAGCAGTACCAGGGAGTGGGGTGGCTACACCTTC
CASSTREWGGYTF
>TRBD1|TRBJ1-5|once|TRBV9
TGTGCCAGCAGCTCTCGACAGGGAGCGCGCAATCAGCCCCAGCATTTT
CASSSRQGARNQPQHF
>TRBD1|TRBJ1-1|-|TRBV28
TGTGCCAGCAGTTCTATGCAGAGACAGGGGGCGCGCGACACTGAAGCTTTCTTT
CASSSMQRQGARDTEAFF
>-|TRBJ1-1|-|TRBV28
TGTGCCAGCAGCAAAGGGACTGTCACTGAAGCTTTCTTT
CASSKGTVTEAFF
>-|TRBJ1-2|-|TRBV6-4
TGTGCCAGCAGGAGATCCGCGGGGTTAGGTGGCTACACCTTC
CASRRSAGLGGYTF
>TRBD1|TRBJ1-5|-|TRBV19
TGTGCCAGTAGCCGGGACAGGCCAGGGGAAGGCAATCAGCCCCAGCATTTT
CASSRDRPGEGNQPQHF
>-|TRBJ2-5|once|TRBV19
TGTGCCAGTAGTGCCCGACATCAGGGGCAGGGAGGTCAAGAGACCCAGTACTTC
CASSARHQGQGGQETQYF
>-|TRBJ1-5|-|TRBV20-1
TGCAGTGCTAGTCCAGGGTCGGATCAGCCCCAGCATTTT
CSASPGSDQPQHF
>-|TRBJ1-2|-|TRBV6-5
TGTGCCAGCACCGAGGCAGGGTACGGCTACACCTTC
CASTEAGYGYTF
>-|TRBJ1-5|-|TRBV23-1
TGCGCCAGCAGTCAACCACCTGGGCAGCCCCAGCATTTT
CASSQPPGQPQHF
>TRBD2|TRBJ2-7|-|TRBV14
TGTGCCAGCAGCCCAAGAAAAGGGGCGGGAGTCCGCTACGAGCAGTACTTC
CASSPRKGAGVRYEQYF
>-|TRBJ2-1|-|TRBV2
TGTGCCAGCAGTGAAGTTGGGGGCTCCTACAATGAGCAGTTCTTC
CASSEVGGSYNEQFF
>-|TRBJ1-4|-|TRBV19
TGTGCCAGTAGTATTGAGAACTATGAAAAACTGTTTTTT
CASSIENYEKLFF
>-|TRBJ2-3|-|TRBV6-5
TGTGCCAGCAAGGAACAGAGTCTGGGCACAGATACGCAGTATTTT
CASKEQSLGTDTQYF
>-|TRBJ2-5|-|TRBV11-3
TGTGCCAGCAGCTCGAGGGGGGCGCCTGAGACCCAGTACTTC
CASSSRGAPETQYF
>-|TRBJ2-7|-|TRBV7-9
TGTGCCAGCAGCTTAGGGGCAGCGACCCGGTACGAGCAGTACTTC
CASSLGAATRYEQYF
>-|TRBJ2-7|once|TRBV5-5
TGTGCCAGCAGTGCGGTCGGGGGGCGTTCCTACGAGCAGTACTTC
CASSAVGGRSYEQYF
>TRBD1|TRBJ1-2|-|TRBV11-2
TGTGCCAGCAGCCAAGGACAGGGCTATGGCTACACCTTC
CASSQGQGYGYTF
>TRBD1|TRBJ2-5|-|TRBV5-1
TGCGCCAGCAGCTTAGACAGGGCACAAGAGACCCAGTACTTC
CASSLDRAQETQYF
>-|TRBJ1-2|-|TRBV7-2
TGTGCCAGCAGCCCAGGTGGCTCTATAGCCTATGGCTACACCTTC
CASSPGGSIAYGYTF
>TRBD1|TRBJ2-7|-|TRBV7-9
TGTGCCAGCAGCTTAGTACAGGGGGACGACGAGCAGTACTTC
CASSLVQGDDEQYF
>-|TRBJ1-2|-|TRBV2
TGTGCCAGCAGTGTGGTCAACTGGGGCACCTTC
CASSVVNWGTF
>-|TRBJ1-6|-|TRBV24-1
TGTGCCACCAGTGATTTAAGAAAAGGCAGCTCCTATAATTCACCCCTCCACTTT
CATSDLRKGSSYNSPLHF
>TRBD2|TRBJ2-3|-|TRBV9
TGTGCCAGCAGCGTATTTAGCAGCTCGGCGGGAGCAGATACGCAGTATTTT
CASSVFSSSAGADTQYF
>-|TRBJ2-7|-|TRBV5-4
TGTGCCAGCAGCTTAGGGGACTACGAGCAGTACTTC
CASSLGDYEQYF
>-|TRBJ2-7|-|TRBV28
TGTGCCAGCAGGGGGGTTGGAAACGAGCAGTACTTC
CASRGVGNEQYF
>-|TRBJ1-5|-|TRBV5-1
TGCGCCAGCAGCTTGGATTGGGGGGGAGGCCAGCCCCAGCATTTT
CASSLDWGGGQPQHF
>-|TRBJ2-7|-|TRBV29-1
TGCAGCGTTGAACAGGGCCGGATCTTGGACTACGAGCAGTACTTC
CSVEQGRILDYEQYF
>TRBD2|TRBJ2-7|once|TRBV3-1/TRBV3-2
TGTGCCAGCAGCCGATTCTGGGTAGCGGGAGTTTACGAGCAGTACTTC
CASSRFWVAGVYEQYF
>-|TRBJ1-2|-|TRBV19
TGTGCCAGTATCCCGGGACGACATCTCGATACACCAGGCGGCTACACCTTC
CASIPGRHLDTPGGYTF
>TRBD1|TRBJ1-5|-|TRBV5-6
TGTGCCAGCAGCTTGGGGACAGGACCTCAGCCCCAGCATTTT
CASSLGTGPQPQHF
>-|TRBJ1-5|-|TRBV13
TGTGCCAGCAGCCAGGGAGGGGCCGAAAGCAATCAGCCCCAGCATTTT
CASSQGGAESNQPQHF
>-|TRBJ2-1|-|TRBV6-5
TGTGCCAGCAGTTTATTCTCTGGTGAGCAGTTCTTC
CASSLFSGEQFF
>-|TRBJ1-4|-|TRBV5-1
TGCGCCAGCAGCCTTGAAGGTGCAACTAATGAAAAACTGTTTTTT
CASSLEGATNEKLFF
>-|TRBJ1-6|-|TRBV9
TGTGCCAGCAGCCCCCCCGGGACTTATAATTCACCCCTCCACTTT
CASSPPGTYNSPLHF
>TRBD1|TRBJ1-1|-|TRBV5-6
TGTGCCAGCAGCTTGGTTGGGACAGGGCATTCGGAAGCTTTCTTT
CASSLVGTGHSEAFF
>-|TRBJ2-2|few|TRBV5-1
TGCGCCAGCAGCTTGGCCGGGTTGGCCGGGGAGCTGTTTTTT
CASSLAGLAGELFF
>TRBD1|TRBJ1-6|once|TRBV3-1/TRBV3-2
TGTGCCAGCAGCCTTCGGGACAGTTATAATTCACCCCTCCACTTT
CASSLRDSYNSPLHF
>TRBD1|TRBJ2-5|-|TRBV29-1
TGCAGCGTTGGGACAGGGATTCAAGAGACCCAGTACTTC
CSVGTGIQETQYF
>TRBD2|TRBJ2-3|-|TRBV9
TGTGCCAGCAGCGGCGGGGGGGGCACAGATACGCAGTATTTT
CASSGGGGTDTQYF
>-|TRBJ2-5|-|TRBV5-1
TGCGCCAGCAGCGGCGACGGCCAAGAGACCCAGTACTTC
CASSGDGQETQYF
>TRBD2|TRBJ2-3|-|TRBV5-1
TGCGCCAGCACCCGGGGAGGGACAGATACGCAGTATTTT
CASTRGGTDTQYF
>-|TRBJ1-1|-|TRBV6-1
TGTGCCAGCAGTGAACAGTATCCTTTAACTCGGGGACCGGGAGCTTTCTTT
CASSEQYPLTRGPGAFF
>TRBD2|TRBJ2-5|-|TRBV5-1
TGCGCCAGCGGGGGTCGGCAGCGGGGGGCTCAAGAGACCCAGTACTTC
CASGGRQRGAQETQYF
>-|TRBJ2-1|-|TRBV30
TGTGCCAGCCAAAAACAGGGTTCTAAGAATGAGCAGTTCTTC
CASQKQGSKNEQFF